A single sample is the source of the 5 T cell receptor beta chains below, sequenced in a study of blood T cell repertoires in COVID-19. Profiled with immunoSEQ multiplex PCR; TCRdb holds only in-frame clones, not every one. This sample has 250,000 to 350,000 clones, with 85% to 90% found just once. Sequenced material: peripheral blood. These receptors were collected from a woman in her 30s with COVID-19, enrolled during active disease.

The rearrangement links TRBV6-2 or TRBV6-3 to TRBJ1-5; 7 bases map to TRBD1. The CDR3 has 13 amino acids. Germline V lookup: CDR1 MNHEY, CDR2 SVGEGT. The V gene end was trimmed by 4 bases and the J gene end by 7 bases; junction bases not matched to a gene: 4. This chain's CDR3 is CASSSTGVQPQHF. The CDR3 region has the DNA TGTGCCAGCAGTTCAACAGGGGTCCAGCCCCAGCATTTT.

The chain carries TRBV19 and TRBJ1-5; D ambiguous. The CDR3 is made up of 14 amino acids. CDR1 and CDR2 (germline): LNHDA, SQIVND (reference sequence). Trimming stripped 4 bases from V and 1 base from J, with 8 bases between. CDR3 nucleotide sequence: TGTGCCAGTAGTACTTCGTTGAGCAATCAGCCCCAGCATTTT. Translating it yields CASSTSLSNQPQHF.

The chain is built from TRBV6-6 and TRBJ2-7, with TRBD2 identical over 10 bases. The CDR3 has 15 amino acids. The ends lost 10 bases at V and 0 bases at J; junction bases unmatched: 9. Germline V gives CDR1 MNHNY, CDR2 SVGAGI (reference sequence). CDR3 nucleotide sequence: TGTGCCACCAACATTGGGACTAGCGACTCCTACGAGCAGTACTTC. Amino acid sequence: CATNIGTSDSYEQYF.

The rearrangement links TRBV5-1 to TRBJ2-3, with 7 bases that match TRBD2. This CDR3 comprises 13 residues. J gave up 5 bases and V 0 bases, and 0 bases lay outside the gene matches. In germline, CDR1 is SGHRS, CDR2 YFSETQ. CDR3 region: CASSLAGGDTQYF. The CDR3, as DNA: TGCGCCAGCAGCTTGGCGGGAGGAGATACGCAGTATTTT.

The genes are TRBV7-9 and TRBJ1-3; the match to TRBD1 covers 8 bases. J gave up 0 bases and V 5 bases, and 9 bases lay outside the gene matches. CDR1 is SEHNR, CDR2 FQNEAQ, per germline (reference sequence). The CDR3 runs 17 residues. CDR3 residues: CASSPRGTGSSGNTIYF. CDR3 nucleotides: TGTGCCAGCAGCCCTAGGGGGACAGGATCCTCTGGAAACACCATATATTTT.